Below, 30 T cell receptor beta chains from the same sample are listed, as sequenced in a study of human T cells and chemical hapten exposure. Time point denoted: pre-sensitization, week 0. Specified treatment: therapeutic diphenylcyclopropenone sensitization with weekly scalp DPC. TCRdb reanalysed the RACE reads using MiXCR and keeps one entry per CDR3 protein. Of some 98,000 distinct CDR3 sequences listed, approximately 10% are singletons. The source material was whole blood, sampled in connection with sensitization to the hapten diphenylcyclopropenone (DPC). All receptors derive from a woman in her sixties with alopecia areata. Some clones in this sample may be carry-over from other donors' samples.

This clonotype was counted at least ten times. V is TRBV2 and J is TRBJ1-1; no firm D call. There are 15 residues in the CDR3. Trimming removed 4 bases from V and 5 bases from J, with 17 bases in between. Germline CDR1 and CDR2: SNHLY and FYNNEI. CDR3 residues: CASSARVPTFTEAFF. The CDR3 region has the DNA TGTGCCAGCAGTGCGCGGGTGCCGACCTTTACTGAAGCTTTCTTT.

V usage is TRBV3-1 and J usage is TRBJ2-7; D gene uncertain. The ends were cut back, 4 bases at V and 0 bases at J, with 10 bases in the middle. The germline gives CDR1 LGHDT, CDR2 YNNKEL (reference sequence). The CDR3 runs 14 residues. Here the CDR3 DNA reads TGTGCCAGCAGCCTTGGCGGAATCTCCTACGAGCAGTACTTC. It translates to CASSLGGISYEQYF.

This clonotype was counted many times. The chain recombines TRBV6-5 with TRBJ1-2; D not resolved. The CDR3 loop spans 14 amino acids. The germline gives CDR1 MNHEY, CDR2 SVGAGI. Trimming took off 4 bases at V and 3 bases at J, with 12 bases between the two ends. The CDR3 is CASSWARGDYGYTF. As DNA, the CDR3 is TGTGCCAGCAGTTGGGCCCGCGGGGACTATGGCTACACCTTC.

This clonotype has only a few counts. The chain uses TRBV30 and TRBJ1-5, with D perhaps TRBD1 (5 bases). In germline, CDR1 is GTSNPN, CDR2 SVGIG (reference sequence). V gave up 2 bases and J gave up 6 bases, with 11 bases separating them. The CDR3 loop spans 13 amino acids. CDR3 DNA: TGTGCCTGGAGTAAGGGGATCGGTCAGCCCCAGCATTTT. Translated: CAWSKGIGQPQHF.

This clonotype has a count of ten or more. The chain couples TRBV12-3 or TRBV12-4 to TRBJ1-1; no clear D. The CDR3 runs 13 residues. Trimming pared 8 bases from V and 3 bases from J, leaving 13 bases between. The CDR3 DNA reads TGTGCCAGCCTCGTAGAACGGGACACTGAAGCTTTCTTT. Translating gives CASLVERDTEAFF.

Notes on this clonotype: Germline and junction disagree at one end, which may indicate a read error. The CDR3 is CVSSPRQGVQETQYF. In nucleotides, the CDR3 is TGTGTCAGCAGCCCGAGACAGGGTGTTCAAGAGACCCAGTACTTC. The J gene is TRBJ2-5, the V gene TRBV7-6, with 7 bases fitting TRBD1. Germline lookup yields CDR1 SGHVS and CDR2 FNYEAQ. The CDR3 has 15 residues.

This clonotype was seen only a few times. The rearrangement links TRBV28 to TRBJ2-1; perhaps D is TRBD1 or TRBD2 (5 bases each). This CDR3 is 12 amino acids long. The V and J ends lost 3 bases and 10 bases respectively, with 10 bases between them. The germline V gene has CDR1 MDHEN and CDR2 SYDVKM. The CDR3 region is CASSFIGDEQFF. Here the CDR3 DNA reads TGTGCCAGCAGTTTTATCGGGGACGAGCAGTTCTTC.

The chain couples TRBV5-1 to TRBJ2-1, with 8 nucleotides matching TRBD2. The CDR3 consists of 15 residues. Germline CDR1 and CDR2: SGHRS and YFSETQ. Germline trimming cut 0 bases from V and 3 bases from J; bases unmatched to any gene: 2. This CDR3 reads CASSLVAGGYNEQFF. DNA for the CDR3: TGCGCCAGCAGCTTGGTGGCGGGGGGCTACAATGAGCAGTTCTTC. The complete variable domain, with remaining parts taken from reference TRBV5-1 and TRBJ2-1, reads KAGVTQTPRYLIKTRGQQVTLSCSPISGHRSVSWYQQTPGQGLQFLFEYFSETQRNKGNFPGRFSGRQFSNSRSEMNVSTLELGDSALYLCASSLVAGGYNEQFFGPGTRLTVL.

This clonotype was seen many times. The chain employs TRBV20-1 and TRBJ1-1; D is possibly TRBD1 (5 bases). The V gene's germline CDR1 is DFQATT and CDR2 SNEGSKA (reference sequence). V gave up 4 bases and J gave up 3 bases, with 9 bases separating them. There are 12 residues in the CDR3. This chain's CDR3 is CSAIRGYTEAFF. CDR3 nucleotides: TGCAGTGCTATCCGGGGGTACACTGAAGCTTTCTTT.

This clonotype was detected a few times. V and J are TRBV29-1 and TRBJ2-7, with TRBD1 as a possible D gene (5 bases). CDR1 SQVTM and CDR2 ANQGSEA come from the germline V gene. CDR3 length: 11 residues. V dropped 7 bases and J dropped 9 bases, with 16 bases sitting between them. CDR3: CSARGGARQYF. The CDR3 DNA follows: TGCAGCGCCCGAGGTGGGGCTCGGCAGTACTTC.

This clonotype came up many times. The J gene is TRBJ2-5, the V gene TRBV5-1; a possible D gene is TRBD1 (6 bases). V was clipped by 0 bases and J by 2 bases, with 8 bases between them. In germline, CDR1 is SGHRS, CDR2 YFSETQ. The CDR3 runs 14 residues. CDR3 loop: CASSLAGQQETQYF. Here the CDR3 DNA reads TGCGCCAGCAGCTTGGCGGGACAACAAGAGACCCAGTACTTC.

In regard to this clonotype: A much larger clone is a single base away; this may be a read error. The gene calls are TRBV27 and TRBJ2-6, with D possibly being TRBD1 (6 bases). This CDR3 region has 15 residues. Trimming left V 4 bases short and J 3 bases short, with 10 bases between. Germline assignment: CDR1 MNHEY and CDR2 SMNVEV (reference sequence). The CDR3 here is CASSSRGFGANVLTF. CDR3 nucleotide sequence: TGTGCCAGCAGTTCAAGGGGGTTTGGGGCCAACGTCCTGACTTTC.

This clonotype occurred a few times. The rearrangement links TRBV10-2 to TRBJ2-6; TRBD1 might be the D (5 bases). The CDR3 sequence is 16 residues long. Deletions cut 1 base from V and 1 base from J, with 8 bases between. CDR1 and CDR2 (germline): WSHSY, SAAADI. DNA of the CDR3: TGCGCCAGCAGTGAGTTGGGGCCTTCTGGGGCCAACGTCCTGACTTTC. It codes for CASSELGPSGANVLTF.

The chain recombines TRBV20-1 with TRBJ2-2; tentative D call: TRBD1 (7 bases). Trimming pared 3 bases from V and 7 bases from J, leaving 12 bases between. This CDR3 has 13 amino acids. Looked up from germline, CDR1 is DFQATT and CDR2 is SNEGSKA (reference sequence). Here the CDR3 reads CSAREGAVGELFF. Written as DNA, the CDR3 is TGCAGTGCTAGGGAGGGGGCTGTCGGGGAGCTGTTTTTT.

This clonotype showed up just a few times. This chain links TRBV4-2 with TRBJ1-1; no clear D gene. The CDR3 runs to 12 residues. Trimming shortened V by 1 base and J by 7 bases, and 7 bases separated the two germline ends. The germline CDR1 and CDR2 sequences are LGHNA and YNFKEQ. In DNA form, the CDR3 reads TGTGCCAGCAGCCAAGTCAGCGGTGAAGCTTTCTTT. Translated, it gives CASSQVSGEAFF.

The sample holds a few counts of this clonotype. This chain joins TRBV5-1 and TRBJ2-5, with D possibly matching TRBD1 (6 bases). CDR1 and CDR2 from the germline V gene are SGHRS and YFSETQ. The CDR3 runs 11 residues. Trimming left V 6 bases short and J 3 bases short, with 6 bases between. CDR3 bases: TGCGCCAGCAAGGGGGAAGAGACCCAGTACTTC. It specifies CASKGEETQYF.

This chain joins TRBV11-2 and TRBJ2-7; D is undetermined. This CDR3 spans 15 amino acids. Per germline, CDR1 SGHAT and CDR2 FQNNGV. Deletions cut 1 base from V and 4 bases from J, with 14 bases between. The CDR3 nucleotides are TGTGCCAGCAGCTTAGGAGCTTTCGACCGATACGAGCAGTACTTC. As protein: CASSLGAFDRYEQYF.

This clonotype was found many times. The chain uses TRBV3-1 and TRBJ1-2; tentatively, D is TRBD1 (5 bases). The germline gives CDR1 LGHDT, CDR2 YNNKEL (reference sequence). CDR3 length equals 13 residues. Trimming removed 1 base from V and 4 bases from J, with 7 bases in between. Here the CDR3 reads CASSQGGGYGYTF. The CDR3 DNA sequence: TGTGCCAGCAGCCAAGGCGGGGGCTATGGCTACACCTTC. The full variable domain, its missing parts supplied by reference TRBV3-1 and TRBJ1-2, is DTAVSQTPKYLVTQMGNDKSIKCEQNLGHDTMYWYKQDSKKFLKIMFSYNNKELIINETVPNRFSPKSPDKAHLNLHINSLELGDSAVYFCASSQGGGYGYTFGSGTRLTVV.

Many counts were recorded for this clonotype. The V and J genes are TRBV6-6 and TRBJ1-2; 7 nucleotides align to TRBD1. Germline loops: CDR1 MNHNY, CDR2 SVGAGI (reference sequence). The CDR3 length is 15 residues. V was pared by 6 bases and J by 1 base, with 8 bases of the junction left unmatched. CDR3 in amino acids: CASRLPQGHNYGYTF. The CDR3 DNA is TGTGCCAGCAGACTGCCACAGGGGCATAACTATGGCTACACCTTC.

Many counts were recorded for this clonotype. The chain uses TRBV28 and TRBJ2-1, with 7 bases matching TRBD1. Germline CDR1 reads MDHEN; CDR2 reads SYDVKM. J gave up 5 bases and V 6 bases, and 13 bases lay outside the gene matches. The CDR3 is 16 residues long. CDR3 region: CASSTTPGQAHNEQFF. The CDR3 coding sequence is TGTGCCAGCAGCACCACCCCCGGACAGGCCCACAATGAGCAGTTCTTC.

In this sample, this clonotype turned up many times. The V call is TRBV7-9, the J call TRBJ1-2; 8 bases map to TRBD1. Germline V lookup: CDR1 SEHNR, CDR2 FQNEAQ (reference sequence). The V segment lost 4 bases and the J segment 4 bases; nucleotides outside the gene matches: 5. The CDR3 contains 14 residues. This CDR3 is CASSSQGATYGYTF. CDR3 DNA sequence: TGTGCCAGCAGCTCCCAGGGGGCTACCTATGGCTACACCTTC.

The table lists this clonotype with many counts. The chain joins TRBV12-3 or TRBV12-4 to TRBJ1-6, with a possible D match to TRBD1 (5 bases). CDR3 size: 15 residues. Trimming took 0 bases from V and 9 from J, leaving 12 bases between them. In DNA form, the CDR3 reads TGTGCCAGCAGTTTAGCCGGCAGGGTCAGTTCACCCCTCCACTTT. As protein: CASSLAGRVSSPLHF.

CDR3 sequence: CASSSYDQGYPFSGANVLTF. DNA for the CDR3: TGTGCCAGCAGTTCCTACGACCAGGGTTACCCTTTCTCTGGGGCCAACGTCCTGACTTTC. The chain is built from TRBV6-2 or TRBV6-3 and TRBJ2-6, with D possibly matching TRBD1 (5 bases). Germline lookup yields CDR1 MNHEY and CDR2 SVGEGT. V lost 4 bases and J 0 bases, leaving 22 bases between the germline ends. The CDR3 totals 20 residues.

This clonotype was seen ten or more times. The chain combines TRBV11-2 with TRBJ2-4, with D unresolved. The CDR3 has 16 amino acids. V shed 4 bases and J shed 1 base, with 14 bases lying between them. Germline CDR1 reads SGHAT; CDR2 reads FQNNGV. The CDR3 DNA sequence: TGTGCCAGCAGCTCATCAGGTTTCGAGGCCAAAAACATTCAGTACTTC. It is translated as CASSSSGFEAKNIQYF.

This clonotype was seen repeatedly, ten times or more. This chain links TRBV4-1 with TRBJ2-3; 10 nucleotides line up with TRBD2. J lost 4 bases, V lost 0 bases, and 4 bases had no gene match. Germline assignment: CDR1 MGHRA and CDR2 YSYEKL. The CDR3 sequence is 16 residues long. This chain's CDR3 is CASSQDGAGGPDTQYF. In DNA, the CDR3 is TGCGCCAGCAGCCAAGATGGAGCGGGGGGGCCAGATACGCAGTATTTT.

This clonotype was detected only once. One base away lies a much larger clone, so this may be a sequencing read error. The CDR3 ends on some other residue instead of the conserved phenylalanine or tryptophan, so this is likely a read error. This chain uses TRBV4-1 with TRBJ2-2; 7 bases match TRBD1. The germline V gene has CDR1 MGHRA and CDR2 YSYEKL. This CDR3 is 17 amino acids long. The junction had 12 bases not matched to a gene; V was cut back by 1 base and J by 7 bases. CDR3 amino acids: CASSQVPGTEFVGELFS. As DNA, the CDR3 is TGCGCCAGCAGCCAAGTGCCCGGGACAGAATTTGTCGGGGAGCTGTTTTCT.

This clonotype was counted at least ten times. CDR3 loop: CASSDMRRPPGELFF. CDR3 nucleotides: TGTGCCAGCAGTGATATGCGCAGGCCCCCCGGGGAGCTGTTTTTT. The gene calls are TRBV25-1 and TRBJ2-2, with D hard to call. The germline V gene has CDR1 MGHDK and CDR2 SYGVNS. This CDR3 has 15 amino acids. With 3 bases removed from V and 6 bases from J, the gap between germline ends came to 14 bases.

The table lists this clonotype with many counts. This chain links TRBV5-1 with TRBJ2-7; 13 nucleotides agree with TRBD2. This CDR3 is built from 18 residues. V shed 4 bases, J shed 0 bases, and the junction held 10 bases outside the gene matches. CDR1 SGHRS and CDR2 YFSETQ come from the germline V gene. In DNA form, the CDR3 reads TGCGCCAGCAGCCCGCTAGGGACTAGCGGGACCTCCTCCTACGAGCAGTACTTC. The encoded protein is CASSPLGTSGTSSYEQYF.

This clonotype was counted only a few times. The junction and the germline gene differ at one end; a read error may be behind it. The V and J genes are TRBV7-9 and TRBJ2-1; D tentatively fits TRBD1 or TRBD2 (5 bases each). The CDR3 covers 12 residues. In germline, CDR1 is SEHNR, CDR2 FQNEAQ (reference sequence). The CDR3 spells CGSSSQAGEQFF. DNA for the CDR3: TGTGGCAGCAGCTCACAGGCGGGTGAGCAGTTCTTC.

The chain employs TRBV20-1 and TRBJ2-1; TRBD2 matches at 11 bases. Germline V gene lookup returns CDR1 DFQATT and CDR2 SNEGSKA (reference sequence). CDR3 length equals 20 residues. The V gene end was trimmed by 0 bases and the J gene end by 0 bases; junction bases not matched to a gene: 13. CDR3 coding DNA: TGCAGTGCTAGAGATAGTCCTTCTTCTAGCGGGGGGAGCTCCTACAATGAGCAGTTCTTC. Its protein is CSARDSPSSSGGSSYNEQFF.